A single sample gave rise to the 2 T cell receptor beta chains below, sequenced in a study of blood T cell repertoires in COVID-19. Profiling relied on immunoSEQ multiplex PCR, and the TCRdb table lists in-frame clones only, not all of them. This sample has fewer than 95,000 clones; more than 70% occur once, and the top ten carry roughly 14%. Sequencing was performed on peripheral blood. The source is an elderly woman with acute or convalescent COVID-19.

This chain uses TRBV6-5 with TRBJ1-5, with 7 bases matching TRBD1. The CDR3 extends over 15 amino acids. CDR1 and CDR2 from the germline V gene are MNHEY and SVGAGI. V dropped 4 bases and J dropped 1; count of bases not matched to a gene: 4. CDR3 residues: CASSSIQGSNQPQHF. The CDR3 DNA is TGTGCCAGCAGTTCCATACAGGGGAGCAATCAGCCCCAGCATTTT.

The rearrangement uses TRBV4-2 and TRBJ1-3; D is possibly TRBD1 (6 bases). There are 18 residues in the CDR3. The germline V gene has CDR1 LGHNA and CDR2 YNFKEQ. The germline V and J ends were trimmed by 3 bases and 3 bases, with 21 bases remaining between them. The CDR3 here is CASSHPLLAGGSGNTIYF. For the CDR3, the DNA is TGTGCCAGCAGCCATCCCCTTCTAGCGGGGGGCAGTGGAAACACCATATATTTT.